This T cell receptor (beta chain) was captured in a study of T cell responses to AZD1222 COVID-19 vaccine. Generated by immunoSEQ multiplex PCR, the TCRdb table keeps only in-frame clones and is missing some. Of about 100,000 clones listed, about 89% are singletons. CDR1 is LNHDA and CDR2 is SQIVND in the germline V gene (reference sequence). Trimming pared 9 bases from V and 10 bases from J, leaving 15 bases between. This CDR3 spans 11 amino acids. The TCR was taken from an adult who received the AZD1222 COVID-19 vaccine. Sample: peripheral blood, taken 28 days after the second AZD1222 dose. V is TRBV19 and J is TRBJ1-2; D is unresolved. CDR3 coding DNA: TGTGCCAGCCGGGTCGGAGGATTCTACACCTTC. As protein: CASRVGGFYTF.